Below are 30 T cell receptor beta chains sequenced from a single sample in a study of blood T cell repertoires in COVID-19. Libraries were prepared by immunoSEQ multiplex PCR; TCRdb keeps only in-frame clonotypes and omits some of them. There are approximately 150,000 clones in the sample; approximately 90% occur only once, and about 1.6% lies in the top ten. Sequencing input: peripheral blood. The receptors derive from a woman between 45 and 65 years old with acute or convalescent COVID-19.

This clone appeared a few times. J is TRBJ1-1 and V is TRBV27; D call uncertain. The length of the CDR3 is 17 residues. V lost 4 bases to trimming and J lost 4 bases, with 22 bases between them. The germline gives CDR1 MNHEY, CDR2 SMNVEV (reference sequence). The CDR3 DNA is TGTGCCAGCAGTTCCCAGACGAATTTAGCAACTCGCACTGAAGCTTTCTTT. This encodes CASSSQTNLATRTEAFF.

The chain joins TRBV10-2 to TRBJ2-7; D uncertain. Per the germline V gene, CDR1 is WSHSY and CDR2 is SAAADI. The CDR3 has 13 residues. V was cut by 5 bases and J by 2 bases, with 10 bases left in between. The CDR3 is CASSRARTYEQYF. The CDR3 DNA sequence: TGCGCCAGCAGTAGAGCGAGGACCTACGAGCAGTACTTC.

This clone was counted a few times. The chain carries TRBV30 and TRBJ2-5; 7 bases align to TRBD1. The CDR3 is made up of 13 amino acids. Germline V CDR1 and CDR2: GTSNPN, SVGIG (reference sequence). V was clipped by 1 base and J by 5 bases; unmatched bases: 4. CDR3 bases: TGTGCCTGGAGTGGGCAGGGGGTTGAGACCCAGTACTTC. It is translated as CAWSGQGVETQYF.

This clone has a handful of counts. The chain combines TRBV9 with TRBJ1-5; D may be TRBD1 (5 bases). CDR3 size: 17 residues. Germline V gives CDR1 SGDLS, CDR2 YYNGEE. The V end lost 6 bases, the J end lost 9 bases, and 28 bases lay between the germline ends. The CDR3 DNA reads as TGTGCCAGCACCAAGACGGAGGGGTGGGGAGACAAATGGCCCCAGCATTTT. This gives the protein CASTKTEGWGDKWPQHF.

This clone was observed a single time. This sequence joins TRBV19 and TRBJ1-3, with D possibly matching TRBD1 (5 bases). V was shortened by 6 bases and J by 0 bases, with 15 bases between the two germline ends. The CDR3 has 16 residues. Germline CDR1 reads LNHDA; CDR2 reads SQIVND (reference sequence). The CDR3 nucleotides are TGTGCCAGTAGCCCTGGCGGGGCAACCTCTGGAAACACCATATATTTT. Its protein is CASSPGGATSGNTIYF. The entire variable domain, with the rest obtained from reference TRBV19 and TRBJ1-3, is as follows: DGGITQSPKYLFRKEGQNVTLSCEQNLNHDAMYWYRQDPGQGLRLIYYSQIVNDFQKGDIAEGYSVSREKKESFPLTVTSAQKNPTAFYLCASSPGGATSGNTIYFGEGSWLTVV.

This sequence joins TRBV18 and TRBJ1-1, with a weak D call TRBD1 (5 bases). This CDR3 is built from 14 residues. Per germline, CDR1 KGHSH and CDR2 LQKENI. Trimming removed 2 bases from V and 4 bases from J, with 11 bases in between. This chain's CDR3 is CASSPSPRATEAFF. The DNA of the CDR3 is TGTGCCAGCTCACCATCCCCCAGGGCCACTGAAGCTTTCTTT.

The chain links TRBV5-5 to TRBJ1-1; perhaps TRBD1 as D (6 bases). The CDR3 is made up of 17 amino acids. Per germline, CDR1 SGHKS and CDR2 YYEKEE (reference sequence). Trimming left V 0 bases short and J 8 bases short, with 23 bases between. The CDR3 sequence is CASSLVLRATGSWEAFF. CDR3 in DNA: TGTGCCAGCAGCTTGGTTCTCCGGGCTACAGGGTCCTGGGAAGCTTTCTTT.

The gene calls are TRBV7-2 and TRBJ1-2; the match to TRBD1 covers 8 bases. Germline loops: CDR1 SGHTA, CDR2 FQGNSA. With V trimmed by 0 bases and J by 2 bases, 5 bases remained unmatched. The CDR3 covers 16 residues. The CDR3 sequence is CASSLAEGQANYGYTF. As DNA, the CDR3 is TGTGCCAGCAGCTTAGCGGAGGGACAGGCGAACTATGGCTACACCTTC.

This clone was recorded a few times. The chain carries TRBV6-5 and TRBJ1-1; 8 nucleotides line up with TRBD1. This CDR3 spans 15 amino acids. Unmatched junction bases numbered 3, after V lost 2 bases and J lost 1 base. CDR1 is MNHEY and CDR2 is SVGAGI in the germline V gene. For the CDR3, the DNA is TGTGCCAGCAGTTACACCGGACAGGGGAACACTGAAGCTTTCTTT. It encodes CASSYTGQGNTEAFF.

The chain is built from TRBV9 and TRBJ1-3; 8 bases fit TRBD1. Germline trimming cut 3 bases from V and 8 bases from J; bases unmatched to any gene: 10. Germline CDR1 reads SGDLS; CDR2 reads YYNGEE. The CDR3 runs 15 residues. Here the CDR3 reads CASSAGQGGPYTIYF. CDR3 nucleotide sequence: TGTGCCAGCAGCGCAGGACAGGGAGGGCCATACACCATATATTTT.

CDR3 in DNA: TGTGCCAGCAGAATTAGCGGGGGGGCGTACAATGAGCAGTTCTTC. Translation gives CASRISGGAYNEQFF. The chain is built from TRBV6-5 and TRBJ2-1; 11 nucleotides line up with TRBD2. V gave up 6 bases and J gave up 4 bases; unmatched junction bases: 5. Germline CDR1 MNHEY, CDR2 SVGAGI. The CDR3 extends over 15 amino acids.

The CDR3 protein is CASRTGTVNSPLHF. CDR3 DNA sequence: TGTGCCAGCAGAACCGGGACAGTCAATTCACCCCTCCACTTT. The chain recombines TRBV3-1 (or the pseudogene TRBV3-2) with TRBJ1-6; TRBD1 agrees at 7 bases. The V and J ends lost 6 bases and 7 bases, in that order; junction bases with no gene match: 6. CDR3 length: 14 amino acids. The V gene's germline CDR1 is LGHDT and CDR2 YNNKEL (reference sequence).

This clone has just a few counts. CDR3 sequence reads: CATSRERGQGGSPLHF. CDR3 DNA: TGTGCCACCAGCAGAGAAAGGGGACAGGGGGGTTCACCCCTCCACTTT. V gene TRBV15 combines with J gene TRBJ1-6; 11 bases line up with TRBD1. CDR3 length: 16 amino acids. Germline-derived CDR1 and CDR2 are LNHNV and YYDKDF (reference sequence). J gave up 9 bases and V 0 bases, and 4 bases lay outside the gene matches.

V is TRBV18 and J is TRBJ2-7, with 7 bases identical to TRBD2. The V segment lost 4 bases and the J segment 3 bases; nucleotides outside the gene matches: 6. The length of the CDR3 is 14 residues. CDR1 is KGHSH and CDR2 is LQKENI in the germline V gene. CDR3 in DNA: TGTGCCAGCTCACTGGCGGGAGAGCGCTACGAGCAGTACTTC. Encoded protein: CASSLAGERYEQYF.

V gene TRBV19 combines with J gene TRBJ1-5; TRBD1 matches 9 bases. Germline CDR1 is LNHDA and CDR2 is SQIVND (reference sequence). Trimming removed 5 bases from V and 0 bases from J; junction bases left unmatched: 5. This CDR3 spans 16 amino acids. The CDR3 nucleotides are TGTGCCAGTAGTGAGACAGGGGGTTATAGCAATCAGCCCCAGCATTTT. It translates to CASSETGGYSNQPQHF.

The chain carries TRBV12-3 or TRBV12-4 and TRBJ2-3; TRBD1 matches 8 bases. The CDR3 spans 12 residues. With 6 bases clipped from V and 10 bases from J, the junction kept 6 bases outside the gene matches. CDR3 sequence reads: CASSLQGAAQYF. The CDR3, as DNA: TGTGCCAGCAGCCTGCAGGGGGCCGCGCAGTATTTT.

J is TRBJ1-2 and V is TRBV11-2, with a weak D call TRBD1 (6 bases). V was cut by 3 bases and J by 8 bases, with 10 bases left in between. CDR3 length equals 12 residues. CDR1 is SGHAT and CDR2 is FQNNGV in the germline V gene. Here the CDR3 reads CASSFRDMGYTF. The CDR3 region has the DNA TGTGCCAGCAGCTTCCGGGACATGGGCTACACCTTC. The full variable domain, in which reference TRBV11-2 and TRBJ1-2 provide the parts outside the CDR3, is EAGVAQSPRYKIIEKRQSVAFWCNPISGHATLYWYQQILGQGPKLLIQFQNNGVVDDSQLPKDRFSAERLKGVDSTLKIQPAKLEDSAVYLCASSFRDMGYTFGSGTRLTVV.

The V and J genes are TRBV5-1 and TRBJ2-7; TRBD1 agrees at 8 bases. This CDR3 is built from 14 residues. V lost 3 bases, J lost 7 bases, and 9 bases stayed unmatched. Germline CDR1 reads SGHRS; CDR2 reads YFSETQ. The CDR3, as DNA: TGCGCCAGCAGCTCCCCCGGACAGGGTAATGAGCAGTACTTC. Its translation: CASSSPGQGNEQYF.

This CDR3 is CASRSGGGTTYEQYF. The CDR3 DNA reads as TGCGCCAGCAGATCCGGGGGAGGGACGACCTACGAGCAGTACTTC. This chain links TRBV5-1 with TRBJ2-7; 7 nucleotides agree with TRBD2. V dropped 5 bases and J dropped 2; count of bases not matched to a gene: 10. The germline V gene has CDR1 SGHRS and CDR2 YFSETQ. The CDR3 is made up of 15 amino acids.

This clone was counted between two and nine times. The CDR3 DNA follows: TGTGCCAGCAGCTTAGGGGGCGTGGACACTGAAGCTTTCTTT. Its translation: CASSLGGVDTEAFF. This chain uses TRBV5-8 with TRBJ1-1; TRBD1 agrees at 7 bases. The CDR3 has 14 amino acids. J gave up 3 bases and V 2 bases, and 4 bases lay outside the gene matches. Germline CDR1 reads SGHTS; CDR2 reads YDEGEE.

In this sample, this clone turned up once. For the CDR3, the DNA is TGTGCCAGCAGCCAAGAGGGAGGGGATCACAACTATGGCTACACCTTC. Its protein product is CASSQEGGDHNYGYTF. The genes are TRBV14 and TRBJ1-2; tentatively, D is TRBD1 (5 bases). CDR1 is SGHDN and CDR2 is FVKESK in the germline V gene. Deletions cut 0 bases from V and 2 bases from J, with 13 bases between. The CDR3 runs to 16 residues.

This clone has a single count. This chain uses TRBV7-8 with TRBJ1-3, with 9 bases lining up with TRBD1. The CDR3 totals 15 residues. Germline CDR1 reads SGHVS; CDR2 reads FQNEAQ. The junction had 6 bases not matched to a gene; V was cut back by 5 bases and J by 4 bases. CDR3: CASSVRQGDGNTIYF. The CDR3 DNA sequence: TGTGCCAGCAGCGTAAGACAGGGGGACGGAAACACCATATATTTT.

The V and J genes are TRBV18 and TRBJ1-2; no clear D. Germline V gene sequence: CDR1 KGHSH, CDR2 LQKENI. Trimming removed 1 base at V and 2 bases at J, with 5 bases between. The CDR3 consists of 13 residues. CDR3 residues: CASSPRGNYGYTF. In DNA, the CDR3 is TGTGCCAGCTCACCACGAGGGAACTATGGCTACACCTTC.

V is TRBV28 and J is TRBJ2-7; 7 nucleotides align to TRBD1. From germline, CDR1 is MDHEN and CDR2 SYDVKM. This CDR3 has 14 amino acids. V lost 7 bases and J lost 2; bases outside the gene matches: 8. CDR3 sequence: CASKIQTGPYEQYF. The CDR3 bases are TGTGCCAGCAAAATTCAGACAGGGCCCTACGAGCAGTACTTC.

The rearrangement joins TRBV7-9 to TRBJ1-1; maybe TRBD1 (5 bases). The germline V gene encodes CDR1 SEHNR and CDR2 FQNEAQ (reference sequence). This CDR3 is 14 amino acids long. The V gene lost 8 bases and the J gene lost 3 bases, with 16 bases spanning the gap. This chain's CDR3 is CASLYSGGDTEAFF. The DNA of the CDR3 is TGTGCCAGCTTATACTCGGGGGGTGACACTGAAGCTTTCTTT.

There are a few counts of this clone. The V call is TRBV9, the J call TRBJ1-1; no firm D call. Per the germline V gene, CDR1 is SGDLS and CDR2 is YYNGEE. The V gene lost 0 bases and the J gene lost 8 bases, with 14 bases spanning the gap. The CDR3 loop spans 14 amino acids. The CDR3 region has the DNA TGTGCCAGCAGCGTAGGAGATGCGAGGCCCGAAGCTTTCTTT. Protein sequence: CASSVGDARPEAFF.

Written as DNA, the CDR3 is TGTGCCTGGAGTGTACAGTCCCTTGAAGCTTTCTTT. It codes for CAWSVQSLEAFF. The chain joins TRBV30 to TRBJ1-1, with D unclear. V shed 0 bases and J shed 7 bases, with 9 bases lying between them. The CDR3 covers 12 residues. Looked up from germline, CDR1 is GTSNPN and CDR2 is SVGIG (reference sequence). The variable domain in full, completed from reference TRBV30 and TRBJ1-1, reads SQTIHQWPATLVQPVGSPLSLECTVEGTSNPNLYWYRQAAGRGLQLLFYSVGIGQISSEVPQNLSASRPQDRQFILSSKKLLLSDSGFYLCAWSVQSLEAFFGQGTRLTVV.

The rearrangement uses TRBV19 and TRBJ1-6; D is uncertain. The germline CDR1 and CDR2 sequences are LNHDA and SQIVND (reference sequence). V lost 6 bases and J lost 12, with 15 bases in between. The CDR3 is 13 residues long. CDR3 bases: TGTGCCAGTAGAGAAGATCGGGAACAACCCCTCCACTTT. Protein: CASREDREQPLHF. Based on the CDR3 plus reference TRBV19 and TRBJ1-6, the full variable domain is DGGITQSPKYLFRKEGQNVTLSCEQNLNHDAMYWYRQDPGQGLRLIYYSQIVNDFQKGDIAEGYSVSREKKESFPLTVTSAQKNPTAFYLCASREDREQPLHFGNGTRLTVT.

The V and J genes are TRBV5-1 and TRBJ2-1; 7 bases are a match to TRBD1. This CDR3 has 15 amino acids. Germline trimming cut 4 bases from V and 2 bases from J; bases unmatched to any gene: 6. Germline loops: CDR1 SGHRS, CDR2 YFSETQ. CDR3 DNA: TGCGCCAGCAGCCCCGGGACAGCCACCTACAATGAGCAGTTCTTC. Its protein is CASSPGTATYNEQFF.

CDR3 coding DNA: TGTGCCCATCGCGGGAGGACAGGGGTCTACGAGCAGTACTTC. It specifies CAHRGRTGVYEQYF. The V call is TRBV30, the J call TRBJ2-7; possible D gene TRBD1, 9 bases. V lost 8 bases and J lost 3, with 20 bases in between. This CDR3 is 14 amino acids long. In germline, CDR1 is GTSNPN, CDR2 SVGIG (reference sequence). The full variable domain, with the rest looked up from reference TRBV30 and TRBJ2-7, is SQTIHQWPATLVQPVGSPLSLECTVEGTSNPNLYWYRQAAGRGLQLLFYSVGIGQISSEVPQNLSASRPQDRQFILSSKKLLLSDSGFYLCAHRGRTGVYEQYFGPGTRLTVT.